Shown below are 10 T cell receptor beta chains from a single sample sequenced in a study of cytomegalovirus exposure and HLA in healthy donors. Clones were sequenced by immunoSEQ multiplex PCR, and TCRdb holds only the in-frame ones, with some missing. The data hold approximately 220,000 clones, with approximately 80% observed a single time. The sequenced sample consisted of PBMCs. The receptors originated from a woman under 40 in good health and CMV-seropositive.

The rearrangement uses TRBV30 and TRBJ2-3, with TRBD2 matching 10 bases. Germline lookup yields CDR1 GTSNPN and CDR2 SVGIG (reference sequence). This CDR3 spans 15 amino acids. V dropped 1 base and J dropped 2; count of bases not matched to a gene: 3. This chain's CDR3 is CAWSALAGTTDTQYF. CDR3 sequence (DNA): TGTGCCTGGAGTGCACTAGCGGGAACCACAGATACGCAGTATTTT.

The J gene is TRBJ2-7, the V gene TRBV6-6; D may be TRBD2 (7 bases). V was shortened by 9 bases and J by 0 bases, with 15 bases between the two germline ends. Germline loops: CDR1 MNHNY, CDR2 SVGAGI (reference sequence). The CDR3 sequence is 14 residues long. The CDR3 is CASRGAGTSYEQYF. For the CDR3, the DNA is TGTGCCAGTCGGGGGGCGGGGACCTCCTACGAGCAGTACTTC.

Of note for this clone: In the same sample, other DNA sequences code for this CDR3. The chain joins TRBV28 to TRBJ1-2, with D possibly being TRBD1 (5 bases). Germline CDR1 and CDR2: MDHEN and SYDVKM. V was cut by 2 bases and J by 8 bases, with 9 bases left in between. The CDR3 extends over 12 amino acids. The CDR3, as DNA: TGTGCCAGCAGTTTAGGGGGGAGGGGCTACACCTTC. It specifies CASSLGGRGYTF.

This chain uses TRBV30 with TRBJ2-2; D gene uncertain. The germline CDR1 and CDR2 sequences are GTSNPN and SVGIG (reference sequence). This CDR3 is 15 amino acids long. V lost 1 base and J lost 8, with 17 bases in between. CDR3: CAWSGFPLKSGELFF. CDR3 coding DNA: TGTGCCTGGAGTGGGTTCCCCCTGAAGTCTGGGGAGCTGTTTTTT. The whole variable domain, filled in from reference TRBV30 and TRBJ2-2, reads SQTIHQWPATLVQPVGSPLSLECTVEGTSNPNLYWYRQAAGRGLQLLFYSVGIGQISSEVPQNLSASRPQDRQFILSSKKLLLSDSGFYLCAWSGFPLKSGELFFGEGSRLTVL.

The gene calls are TRBV15 and TRBJ2-1; the match to TRBD2 covers 10 bases. Per the germline V gene, CDR1 is LNHNV and CDR2 is YYDKDF (reference sequence). The junction had 4 bases not matched to a gene; V was cut back by 3 bases and J by 2 bases. The CDR3 sequence is 16 residues long. The CDR3 loop reads CATSRLAGAAYNEQFF. CDR3 sequence (DNA): TGTGCCACCAGCAGGCTAGCGGGAGCTGCCTACAATGAGCAGTTCTTC.

This rearrangement joins TRBV9 to TRBJ2-7; 10 positions agree with TRBD2. The CDR3 loop spans 21 amino acids. After removal of 0 bases from V and 2 bases from J, the junction contained 20 bases not matched to a gene. Germline values: CDR1 SGDLS, CDR2 YYNGEE. CDR3 sequence (DNA): TGTGCCAGCAGCGTAGGAGGGCTAGCGGGAGATCTTCTCCCCGGTGCCTACGAGCAGTACTTC. This sequence encodes CASSVGGLAGDLLPGAYEQYF.

In its sample, this clone was seen once. The chain combines TRBV10-2 with TRBJ2-7, with TRBD2 as a possible D gene (6 bases). Germline assignment: CDR1 WSHSY and CDR2 SAAADI. There are 13 residues in the CDR3. V was pared by 7 bases and J by 6 bases, with 16 bases between. CDR3 residues: CASIAGTPGEQYF. In DNA form, the CDR3 reads TGCGCCAGCATCGCCGGGACTCCGGGCGAGCAGTACTTC.

The chain combines TRBV6-6 with TRBJ1-4; 7 nucleotides match TRBD1. After removal of 6 bases from V and 7 bases from J, the junction contained 8 bases not matched to a gene. This CDR3 has 14 amino acids. Germline values: CDR1 MNHNY, CDR2 SVGAGI (reference sequence). The CDR3 nucleotides are TGTGCCAGCAGCCGCGGACAGGAGGGTGAAAAACTGTTTTTT. It yields the protein CASSRGQEGEKLFF.

This clone was recorded at least ten times. CDR3 in DNA: TGCGCCAGCAGCCCGGCGGAGCCGAACACTGAAGCTTTCTTT. It encodes CASSPAEPNTEAFF. The V gene is TRBV10-1, the J gene TRBJ1-1; D not resolved. V lost 6 bases, J lost 1 base, and 12 bases lay in between. The CDR3 runs 14 residues. The germline V gene has CDR1 WNHNN and CDR2 SYGVQD (reference sequence).

The gene calls are TRBV27 and TRBJ1-1; TRBD1 is a possible D gene (6 bases). The CDR3 spans 15 residues. Germline CDR1 reads MNHEY; CDR2 reads SMNVEV (reference sequence). The V end lost 6 bases, the J end lost 3 bases, and 17 bases lay between the germline ends. DNA of the CDR3: TGTGCCAGCAGGCGTTCCCCCTCAGGGGACACTGAAGCTTTCTTT. Translating gives CASRRSPSGDTEAFF.